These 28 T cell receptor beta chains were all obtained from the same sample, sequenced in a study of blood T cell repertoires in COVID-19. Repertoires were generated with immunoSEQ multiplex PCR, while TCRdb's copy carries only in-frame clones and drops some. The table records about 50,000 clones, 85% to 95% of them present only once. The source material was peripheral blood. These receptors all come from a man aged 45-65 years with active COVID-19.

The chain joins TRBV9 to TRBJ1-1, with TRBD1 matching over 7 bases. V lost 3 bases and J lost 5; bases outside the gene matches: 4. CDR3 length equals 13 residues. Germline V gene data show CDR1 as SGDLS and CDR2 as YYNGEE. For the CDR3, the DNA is TGTGCCAGCAGCGCTTCCAGGGGGACTGAAGCTTTCTTT. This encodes CASSASRGTEAFF.

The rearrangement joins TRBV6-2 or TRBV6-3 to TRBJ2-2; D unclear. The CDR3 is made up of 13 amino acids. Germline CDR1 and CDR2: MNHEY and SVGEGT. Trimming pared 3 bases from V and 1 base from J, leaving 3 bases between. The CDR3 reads CASSYLNTGELFF. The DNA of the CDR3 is TGTGCCAGCAGTTATCTGAACACCGGGGAGCTGTTTTTT.

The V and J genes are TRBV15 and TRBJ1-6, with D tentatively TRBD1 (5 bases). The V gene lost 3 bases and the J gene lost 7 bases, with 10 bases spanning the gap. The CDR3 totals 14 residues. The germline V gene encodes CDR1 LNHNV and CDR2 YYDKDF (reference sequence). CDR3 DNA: TGTGCCACCAGCAGCGAGCCAGGGAATTCACCCCTCCACTTT. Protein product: CATSSEPGNSPLHF.

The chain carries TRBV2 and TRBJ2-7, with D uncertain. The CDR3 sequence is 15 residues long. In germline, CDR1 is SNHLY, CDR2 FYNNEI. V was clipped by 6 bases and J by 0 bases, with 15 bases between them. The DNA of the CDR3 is TGTGCCAGCAGACGAGGCGAAGCCCTCTCCTACGAGCAGTACTTC. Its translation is CASRRGEALSYEQYF.

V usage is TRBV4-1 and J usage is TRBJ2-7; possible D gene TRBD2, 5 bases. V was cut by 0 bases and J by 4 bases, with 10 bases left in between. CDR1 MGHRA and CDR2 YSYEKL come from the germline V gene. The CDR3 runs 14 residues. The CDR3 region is CASSQETRSYEQYF. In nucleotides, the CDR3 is TGCGCCAGCAGCCAAGAAACTAGGTCTTACGAGCAGTACTTC.

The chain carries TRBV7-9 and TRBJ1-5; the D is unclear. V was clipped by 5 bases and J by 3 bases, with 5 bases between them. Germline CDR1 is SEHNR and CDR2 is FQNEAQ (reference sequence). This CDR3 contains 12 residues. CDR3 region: CASSRDNQPQHF. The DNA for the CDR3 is TGTGCCAGCAGCCGGGACAATCAGCCCCAGCATTTT.

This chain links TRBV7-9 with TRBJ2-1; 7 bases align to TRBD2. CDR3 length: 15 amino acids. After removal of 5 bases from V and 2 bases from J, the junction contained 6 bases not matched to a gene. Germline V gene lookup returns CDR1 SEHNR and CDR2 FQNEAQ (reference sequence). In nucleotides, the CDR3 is TGTGCCAGCAGCCGAGGGGCGGGAGCCTACAATGAGCAGTTCTTC. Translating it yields CASSRGAGAYNEQFF.

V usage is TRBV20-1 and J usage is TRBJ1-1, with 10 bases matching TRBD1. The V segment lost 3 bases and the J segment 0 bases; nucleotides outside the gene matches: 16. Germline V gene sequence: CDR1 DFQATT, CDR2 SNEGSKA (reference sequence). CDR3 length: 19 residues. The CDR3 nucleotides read TGCAGTGCTAGTGGCCAACGGGGACAGGGGAAAATTATGAACACTGAAGCTTTCTTT. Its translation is CSASGQRGQGKIMNTEAFF.

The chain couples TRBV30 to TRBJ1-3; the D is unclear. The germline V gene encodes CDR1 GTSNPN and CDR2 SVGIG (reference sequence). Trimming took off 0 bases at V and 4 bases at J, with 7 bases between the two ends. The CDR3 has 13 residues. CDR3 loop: CAWSVEVGNTIYF. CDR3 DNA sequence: TGTGCCTGGAGTGTGGAGGTCGGAAACACCATATATTTT.

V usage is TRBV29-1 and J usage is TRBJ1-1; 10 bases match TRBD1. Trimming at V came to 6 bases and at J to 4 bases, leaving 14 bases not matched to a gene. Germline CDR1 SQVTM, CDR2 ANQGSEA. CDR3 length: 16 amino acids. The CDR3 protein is CSVGGGYRQGATEAFF. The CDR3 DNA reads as TGCAGCGTGGGAGGTGGATATCGACAGGGGGCCACTGAAGCTTTCTTT.

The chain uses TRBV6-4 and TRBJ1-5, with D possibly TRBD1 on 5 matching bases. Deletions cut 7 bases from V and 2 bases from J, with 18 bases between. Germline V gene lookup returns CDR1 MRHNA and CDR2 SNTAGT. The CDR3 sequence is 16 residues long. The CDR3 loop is CASIRLTGGGNQPQHF. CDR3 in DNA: TGTGCCAGCATTCGCCTAACTGGAGGGGGCAATCAGCCCCAGCATTTT.

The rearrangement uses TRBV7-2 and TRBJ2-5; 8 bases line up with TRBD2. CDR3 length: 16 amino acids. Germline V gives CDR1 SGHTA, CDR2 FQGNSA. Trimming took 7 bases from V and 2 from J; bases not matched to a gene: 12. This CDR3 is CASTQRAGALQETQYF. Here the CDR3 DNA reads TGTGCCAGCACCCAACGAGCGGGGGCCTTACAAGAGACCCAGTACTTC.

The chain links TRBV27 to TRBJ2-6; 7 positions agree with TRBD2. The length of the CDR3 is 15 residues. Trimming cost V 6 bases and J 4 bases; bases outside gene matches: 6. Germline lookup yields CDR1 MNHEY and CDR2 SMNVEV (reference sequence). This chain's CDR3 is CASRRGLKGANVLTF. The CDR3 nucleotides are TGTGCCAGCAGACGGGGACTAAAGGGGGCCAACGTCCTGACTTTC.

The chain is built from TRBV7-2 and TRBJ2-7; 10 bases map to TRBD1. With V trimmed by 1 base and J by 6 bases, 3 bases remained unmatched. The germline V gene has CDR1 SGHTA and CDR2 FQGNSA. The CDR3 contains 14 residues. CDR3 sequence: CASSLGGTGVEQYF. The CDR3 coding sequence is TGTGCCAGCAGCTTAGGGGGGACAGGGGTCGAGCAGTACTTC.

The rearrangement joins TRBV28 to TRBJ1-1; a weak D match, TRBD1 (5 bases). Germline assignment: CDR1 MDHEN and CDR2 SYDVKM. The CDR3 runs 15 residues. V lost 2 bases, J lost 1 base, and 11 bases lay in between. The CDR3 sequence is CASSLIWGENTEAFF. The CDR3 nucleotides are TGTGCCAGCAGTTTAATCTGGGGCGAGAACACTGAAGCTTTCTTT.

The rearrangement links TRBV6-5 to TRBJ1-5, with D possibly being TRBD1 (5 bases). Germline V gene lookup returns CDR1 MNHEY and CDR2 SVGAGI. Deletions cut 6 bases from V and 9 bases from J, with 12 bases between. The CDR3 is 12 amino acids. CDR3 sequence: CASRQGLTPQHF. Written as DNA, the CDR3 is TGTGCCAGCAGGCAGGGTCTTACGCCCCAGCATTTT.

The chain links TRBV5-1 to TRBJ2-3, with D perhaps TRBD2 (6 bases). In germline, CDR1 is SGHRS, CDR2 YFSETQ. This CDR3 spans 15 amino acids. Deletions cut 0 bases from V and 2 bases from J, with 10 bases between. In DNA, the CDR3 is TGCGCCAGCAGCTTGGGTGCGGGGCCCACAGATACGCAGTATTTT. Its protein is CASSLGAGPTDTQYF.

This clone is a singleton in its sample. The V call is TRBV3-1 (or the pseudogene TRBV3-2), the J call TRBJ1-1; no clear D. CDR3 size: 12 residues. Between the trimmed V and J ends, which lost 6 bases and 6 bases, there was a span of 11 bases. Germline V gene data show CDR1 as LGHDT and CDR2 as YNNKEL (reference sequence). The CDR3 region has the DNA TGTGCCAGCAGTACTGGTTTGGCTGAAGCTTTCTTT. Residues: CASSTGLAEAFF.

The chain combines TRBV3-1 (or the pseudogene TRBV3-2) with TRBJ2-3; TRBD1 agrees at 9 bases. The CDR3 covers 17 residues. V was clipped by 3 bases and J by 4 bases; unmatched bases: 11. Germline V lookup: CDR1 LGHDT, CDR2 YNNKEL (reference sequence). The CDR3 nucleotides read TGTGCCAGCAGCCAGGACAACAGGGGGCGCAGCGCAGATACGCAGTATTTT. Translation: CASSQDNRGRSADTQYF.

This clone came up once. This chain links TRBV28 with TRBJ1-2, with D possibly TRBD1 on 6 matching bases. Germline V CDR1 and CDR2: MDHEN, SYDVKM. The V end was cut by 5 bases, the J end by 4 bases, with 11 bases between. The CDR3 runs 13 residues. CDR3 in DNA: TGTGCCAGCAGTCCCGGGACACCCTATGGCTACACCTTC. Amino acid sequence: CASSPGTPYGYTF.

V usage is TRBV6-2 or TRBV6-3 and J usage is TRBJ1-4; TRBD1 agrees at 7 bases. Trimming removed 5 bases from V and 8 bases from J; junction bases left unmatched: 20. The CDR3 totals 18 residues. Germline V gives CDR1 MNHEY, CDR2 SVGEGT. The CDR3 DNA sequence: TGTGCCAGCAGTCAAGGGGGCGCCGGTGGATGGGGGCGAGAAAAACTGTTTTTT. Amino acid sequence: CASSQGGAGGWGREKLFF.

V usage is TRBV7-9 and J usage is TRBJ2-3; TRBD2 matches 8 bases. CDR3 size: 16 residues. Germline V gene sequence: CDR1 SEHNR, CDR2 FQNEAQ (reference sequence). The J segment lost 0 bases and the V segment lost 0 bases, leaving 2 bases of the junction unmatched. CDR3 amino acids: CASSLAGGGSTDTQYF. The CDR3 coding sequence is TGTGCCAGCAGCTTAGCGGGCGGGGGGAGCACAGATACGCAGTATTTT.

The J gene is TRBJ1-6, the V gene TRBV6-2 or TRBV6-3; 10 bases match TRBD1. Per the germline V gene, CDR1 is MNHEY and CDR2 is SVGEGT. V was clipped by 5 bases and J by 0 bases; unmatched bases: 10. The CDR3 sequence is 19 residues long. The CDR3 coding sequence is TGTGCCAGCAGTAAAGTTCGACAGGGGGCTCTCTCCTATAATTCACCCCTCCACTTT. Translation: CASSKVRQGALSYNSPLHF.

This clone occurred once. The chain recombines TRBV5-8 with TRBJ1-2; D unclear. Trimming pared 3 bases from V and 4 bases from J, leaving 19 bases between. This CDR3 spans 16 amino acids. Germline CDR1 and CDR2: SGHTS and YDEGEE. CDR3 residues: CASSSARSGTSYGYTF. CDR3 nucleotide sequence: TGTGCCAGCAGCTCCGCCCGGAGCGGAACATCCTATGGCTACACCTTC.

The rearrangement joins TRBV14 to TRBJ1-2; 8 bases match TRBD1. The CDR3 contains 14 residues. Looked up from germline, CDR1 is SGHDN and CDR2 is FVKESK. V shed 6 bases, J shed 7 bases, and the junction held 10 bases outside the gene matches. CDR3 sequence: CASRSSTGGVGYTF. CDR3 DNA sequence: TGTGCCAGCAGATCTAGCACAGGGGGAGTTGGCTACACCTTC.

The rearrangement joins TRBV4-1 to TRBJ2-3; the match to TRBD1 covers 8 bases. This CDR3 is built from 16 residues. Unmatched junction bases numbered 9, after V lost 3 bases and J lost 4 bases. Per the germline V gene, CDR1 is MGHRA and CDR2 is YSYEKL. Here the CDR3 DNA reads TGCGCCAGCAGCCAGAGTCGGACAGGGAGCGCAGATACGCAGTATTTT. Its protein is CASSQSRTGSADTQYF.

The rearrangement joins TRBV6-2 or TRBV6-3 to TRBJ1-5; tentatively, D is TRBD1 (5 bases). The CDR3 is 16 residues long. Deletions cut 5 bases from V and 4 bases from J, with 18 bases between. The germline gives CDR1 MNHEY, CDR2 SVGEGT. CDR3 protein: CASSQQSGTYNQPQHF. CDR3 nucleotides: TGTGCCAGCAGTCAACAGTCCGGGACTTATAATCAGCCCCAGCATTTT.

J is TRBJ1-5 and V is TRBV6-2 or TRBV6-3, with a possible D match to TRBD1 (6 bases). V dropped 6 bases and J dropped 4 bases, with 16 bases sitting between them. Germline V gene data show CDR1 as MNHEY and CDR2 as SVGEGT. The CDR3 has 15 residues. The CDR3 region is CASSFFLRGNQPQHF. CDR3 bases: TGTGCCAGCAGCTTCTTCCTAAGGGGGAATCAGCCCCAGCATTTT.